This T cell receptor (beta chain) emerged from a study of T-cell memory formation after mild COVID-19. Study-wide results and caveats: From day 15 to 85, contracting clones were balanced between CD4 and CD8, whereas later expanders leaned toward CD4+.

5'RACE primed from the constant segment yielded TCR alpha and TCR beta cDNA libraries bearing sample barcodes and UMIs. TCRdb processed the 5' RACE reads anew with MiXCR; each CDR3 protein has one entry. Here the sample spans around 450,000 distinct CDR3 sequences, roughly 20% being singletons. Turning to this clonotype: Its antigen is not known.

The ends were cut back, 1 base at V and 11 bases at J, with 10 bases in the middle. Germline V gives CDR1 SGHDN, CDR2 FVKESK. This CDR3 has 12 residues. The V gene is TRBV14, the J gene TRBJ2-3; no reliable D call. This TCR derives from an adult woman who had mild COVID-19 (a few samples of this study predate the infection). Cell type and time point are not known. The material sequenced was PBMCs or a T cell subset sorted from them (not recorded which). The CDR3 DNA follows: TGTGCCAGCAGCCAAGCTTCCACCATGCAGTATTTT. It specifies CASSQASTMQYF.